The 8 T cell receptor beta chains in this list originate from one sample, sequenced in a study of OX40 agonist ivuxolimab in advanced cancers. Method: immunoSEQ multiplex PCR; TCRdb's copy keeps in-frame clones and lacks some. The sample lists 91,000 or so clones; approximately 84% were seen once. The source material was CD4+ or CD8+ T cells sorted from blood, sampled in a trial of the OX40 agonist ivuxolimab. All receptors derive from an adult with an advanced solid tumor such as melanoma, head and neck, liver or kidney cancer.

CDR3 nucleotides: TGCGCCAGCAGCGGGGATACGCAGTATTTT. Translation gives CASSGDTQYF. The V gene is TRBV5-1, the J gene TRBJ2-3; D ambiguous. Germline V gene data show CDR1 as SGHRS and CDR2 as YFSETQ. Trimming left V 4 bases short and J 6 bases short, with 3 bases between. CDR3 length: 10 residues. Filled out from reference TRBV5-1 and TRBJ2-3, the complete variable domain reads KAGVTQTPRYLIKTRGQQVTLSCSPISGHRSVSWYQQTPGQGLQFLFEYFSETQRNKGNFPGRFSGRQFSNSRSEMNVSTLELGDSALYLCASSGDTQYFGPGTRLTVL.

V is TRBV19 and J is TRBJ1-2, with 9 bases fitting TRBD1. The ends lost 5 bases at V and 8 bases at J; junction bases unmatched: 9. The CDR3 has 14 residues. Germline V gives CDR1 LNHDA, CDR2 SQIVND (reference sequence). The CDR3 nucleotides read TGTGCCAGTAGTCCCCCGGGACAGGGAAAGGGCTACACCTTC. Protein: CASSPPGQGKGYTF.

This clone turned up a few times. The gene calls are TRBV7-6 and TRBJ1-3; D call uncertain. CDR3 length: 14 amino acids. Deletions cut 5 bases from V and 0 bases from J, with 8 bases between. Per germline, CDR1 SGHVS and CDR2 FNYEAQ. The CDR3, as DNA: TGTGCCAGCAGCCAAGAAAACTCTGGAAACACCATATATTTT. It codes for CASSQENSGNTIYF.

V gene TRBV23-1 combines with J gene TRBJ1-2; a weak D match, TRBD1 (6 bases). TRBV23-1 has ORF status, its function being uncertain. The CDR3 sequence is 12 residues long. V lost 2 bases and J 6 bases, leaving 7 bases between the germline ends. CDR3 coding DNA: TGCGCCAGCAGTCAACGGACAGATGGCTACACCTTC. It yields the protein CASSQRTDGYTF.

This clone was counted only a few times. DNA of the CDR3: TGTGCCAGCAGCTTGGGGGGGGTAGGGGGCAATCAGCCCCAGCATTTT. It codes for CASSLGGVGGNQPQHF. This chain uses TRBV5-4 with TRBJ1-5; D may be TRBD1 (5 bases). Between the trimmed V and J ends, which lost 0 bases and 2 bases, there was a span of 12 bases. Germline CDR1 is SGHNT and CDR2 is YYREEE (reference sequence). This CDR3 has 16 residues.

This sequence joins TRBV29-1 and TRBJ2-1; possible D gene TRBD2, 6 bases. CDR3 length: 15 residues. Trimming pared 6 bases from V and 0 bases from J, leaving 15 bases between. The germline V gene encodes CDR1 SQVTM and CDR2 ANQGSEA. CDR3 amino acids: CSVFSGVSSYNEQFF. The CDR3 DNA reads TGCAGCGTCTTTAGCGGAGTAAGCTCCTACAATGAGCAGTTCTTC.

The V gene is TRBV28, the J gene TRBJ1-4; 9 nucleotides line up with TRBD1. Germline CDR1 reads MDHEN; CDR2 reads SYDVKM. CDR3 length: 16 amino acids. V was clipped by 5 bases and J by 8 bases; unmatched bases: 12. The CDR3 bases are TGTGCCAGCAGTCCAACCGGGACAGGGAAGGAGGAAAAACTGTTTTTT. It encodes CASSPTGTGKEEKLFF.

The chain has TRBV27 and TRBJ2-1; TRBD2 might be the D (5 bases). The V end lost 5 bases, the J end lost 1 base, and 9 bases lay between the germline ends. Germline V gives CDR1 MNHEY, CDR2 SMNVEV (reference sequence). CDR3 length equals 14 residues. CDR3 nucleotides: TGTGCCAGCAGTCCGAGGAGGTCCTACAATGAGCAGTTCTTC. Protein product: CASSPRRSYNEQFF.